The sequence of this TCR beta chain was determined in a study of T cell responses to AZD1222 COVID-19 vaccine. The study, taken as a whole, reports: At baseline, seropositivity was found in only 6 or 7 AZD1222 recipients.

Measured with immunoSEQ multiplex PCR; TCRdb has only the in-frame clones, and not every one. This table has around 100,000 clones, roughly 88% appearing once. About this clone: Its antigen is not known.

The sequencing used peripheral blood, collected on day 0 of AZD1222 vaccination. The sequence was collected from an adult in good health.

CDR3 coding DNA: TGTGCCAGCAGTCTGGGCAGGCTAAGCACAGATACGCAGTATTTT. Its translation: CASSLGRLSTDTQYF. The chain is built from TRBV5-8 and TRBJ2-3; D is unclear. Germline CDR1 SGHTS, CDR2 YDEGEE. This CDR3 comprises 15 residues. Between the trimmed V and J ends, which lost 5 bases and 0 bases, there was a span of 13 bases.